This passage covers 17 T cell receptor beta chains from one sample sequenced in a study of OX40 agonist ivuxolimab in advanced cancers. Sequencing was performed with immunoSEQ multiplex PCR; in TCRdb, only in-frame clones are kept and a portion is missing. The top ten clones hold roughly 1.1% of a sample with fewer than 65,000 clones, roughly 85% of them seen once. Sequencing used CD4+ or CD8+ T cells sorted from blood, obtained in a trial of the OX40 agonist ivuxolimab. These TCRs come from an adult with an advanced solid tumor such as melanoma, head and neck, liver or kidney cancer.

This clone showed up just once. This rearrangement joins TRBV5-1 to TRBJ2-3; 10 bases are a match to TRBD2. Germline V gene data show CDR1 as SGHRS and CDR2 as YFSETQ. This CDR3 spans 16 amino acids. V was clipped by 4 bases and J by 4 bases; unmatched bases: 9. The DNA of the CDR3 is TGCGCCAGCAGCCCTAATCTAGCGGGAGTTTCAGATACGCAGTATTTT. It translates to CASSPNLAGVSDTQYF.

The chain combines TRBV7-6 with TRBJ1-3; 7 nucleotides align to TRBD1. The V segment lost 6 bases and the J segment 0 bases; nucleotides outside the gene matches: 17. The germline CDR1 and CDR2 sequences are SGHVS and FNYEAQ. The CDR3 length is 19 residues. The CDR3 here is CASSYTGIDRASSGNTIYF. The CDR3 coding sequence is TGTGCCAGCAGTTACACCGGGATCGACAGGGCCAGCTCTGGAAACACCATATATTTT. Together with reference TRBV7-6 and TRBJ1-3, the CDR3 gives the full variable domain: GAGVSQSPRYKVTKRGQDVALRCDPISGHVSLYWYRQALGQGPEFLTYFNYEAQQDKSGLPNDRFSAERPEGSISTLTIQRTEQRDSAMYRCASSYTGIDRASSGNTIYFGEGSWLTVV.

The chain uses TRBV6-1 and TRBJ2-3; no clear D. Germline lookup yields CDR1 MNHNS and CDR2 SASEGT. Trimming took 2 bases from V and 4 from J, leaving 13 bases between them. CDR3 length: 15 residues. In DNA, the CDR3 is TGTGCCAGCAGTGAATGGAGCTCCCACCCAGATACGCAGTATTTT. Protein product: CASSEWSSHPDTQYF.

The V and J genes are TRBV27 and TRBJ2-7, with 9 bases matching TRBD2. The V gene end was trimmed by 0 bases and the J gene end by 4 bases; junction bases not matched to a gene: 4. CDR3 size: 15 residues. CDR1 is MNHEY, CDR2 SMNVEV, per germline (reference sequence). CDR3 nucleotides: TGTGCCAGCAGTTTATCGTGGACTAGCGTATACGAGCAGTACTTC. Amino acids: CASSLSWTSVYEQYF.

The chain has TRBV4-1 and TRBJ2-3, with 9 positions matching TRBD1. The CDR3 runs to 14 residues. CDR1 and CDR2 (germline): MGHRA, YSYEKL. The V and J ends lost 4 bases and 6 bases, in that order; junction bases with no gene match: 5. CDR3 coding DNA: TGCGCCAGCAGCCCCACAGGGGGCGAGGATACGCAGTATTTT. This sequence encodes CASSPTGGEDTQYF.

CDR3 residues: CATANLYQETQYF. CDR3 DNA: TGTGCCACCGCTAATCTGTACCAAGAGACCCAGTACTTC. The chain carries TRBV6-1 and TRBJ2-5; D ambiguous. CDR1 is MNHNS and CDR2 is SASEGT in the germline V gene. This CDR3 region has 13 residues. Trimming took 10 bases from V and 0 from J, leaving 12 bases between them.

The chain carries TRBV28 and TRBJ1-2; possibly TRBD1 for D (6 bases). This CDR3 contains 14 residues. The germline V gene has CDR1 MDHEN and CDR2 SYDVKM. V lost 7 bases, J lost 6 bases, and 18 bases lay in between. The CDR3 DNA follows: TGTGCCAGCACGGGGGGGCCTTTGATACATGGCTACACCTTC. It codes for CASTGGPLIHGYTF.

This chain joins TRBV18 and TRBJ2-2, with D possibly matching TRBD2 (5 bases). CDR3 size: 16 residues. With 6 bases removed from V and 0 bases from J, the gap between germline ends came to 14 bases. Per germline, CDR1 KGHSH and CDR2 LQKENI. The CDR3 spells CASSKVSGANTGELFF. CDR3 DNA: TGTGCCAGCTCCAAGGTCTCCGGGGCGAACACCGGGGAGCTGTTTTTT. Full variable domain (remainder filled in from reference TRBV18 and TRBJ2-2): NAGVMQNPRHLVRRRGQEARLRCSPMKGHSHVYWYRQLPEEGLKFMVYLQKENIIDESGMPKERFSAEFPKEGPSILRIQQVVRGDSAAYFCASSKVSGANTGELFFGEGSRLTVL.

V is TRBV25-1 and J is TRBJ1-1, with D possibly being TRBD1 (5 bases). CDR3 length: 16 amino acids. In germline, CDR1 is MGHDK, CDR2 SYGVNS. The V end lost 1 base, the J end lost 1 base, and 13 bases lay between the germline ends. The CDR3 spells CASSESGTLRNTEAFF. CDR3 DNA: TGTGCCAGCAGTGAATCGGGGACGCTGCGGAACACTGAAGCTTTCTTT.

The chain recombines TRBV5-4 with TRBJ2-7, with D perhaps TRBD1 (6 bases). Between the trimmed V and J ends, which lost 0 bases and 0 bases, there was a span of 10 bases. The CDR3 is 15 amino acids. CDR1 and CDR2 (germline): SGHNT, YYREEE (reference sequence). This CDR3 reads CASSLGRGPSYEQYF. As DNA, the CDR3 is TGTGCCAGCAGCTTGGGCAGGGGACCCTCCTACGAGCAGTACTTC.

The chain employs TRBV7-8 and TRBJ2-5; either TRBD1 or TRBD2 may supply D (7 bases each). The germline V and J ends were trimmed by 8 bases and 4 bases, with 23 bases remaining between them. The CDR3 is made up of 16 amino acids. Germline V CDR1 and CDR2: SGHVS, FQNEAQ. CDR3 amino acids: CASGLRGGAAGETQYF. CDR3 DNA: TGTGCCAGCGGCCTCAGGGGGGGGGCGGCAGGAGAGACCCAGTACTTC.

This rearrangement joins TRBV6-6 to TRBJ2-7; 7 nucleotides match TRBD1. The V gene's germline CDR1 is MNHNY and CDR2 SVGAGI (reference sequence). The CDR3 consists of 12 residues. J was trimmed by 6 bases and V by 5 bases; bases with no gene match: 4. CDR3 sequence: CASSNTGAEQYF. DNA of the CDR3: TGTGCCAGCAGTAATACAGGGGCCGAGCAGTACTTC.

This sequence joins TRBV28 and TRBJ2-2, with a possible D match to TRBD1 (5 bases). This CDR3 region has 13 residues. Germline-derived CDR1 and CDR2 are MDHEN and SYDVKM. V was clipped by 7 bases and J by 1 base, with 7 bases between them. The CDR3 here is CASNQGNTGELFF. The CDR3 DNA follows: TGTGCCAGCAACCAGGGGAACACCGGGGAGCTGTTTTTT.

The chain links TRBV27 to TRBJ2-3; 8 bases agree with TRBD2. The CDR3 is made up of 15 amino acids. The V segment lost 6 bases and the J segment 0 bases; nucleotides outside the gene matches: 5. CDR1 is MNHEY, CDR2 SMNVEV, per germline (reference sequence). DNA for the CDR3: TGTGCCAGCAGGAGAGCGGGAGAAAGCACAGATACGCAGTATTTT. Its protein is CASRRAGESTDTQYF.

As DNA, the CDR3 is TGTGCCAGCAGCACCTCCTTTAGCTCCTACAATGAGCAGTTCTTC. Its protein product is CASSTSFSSYNEQFF. The chain couples TRBV6-1 to TRBJ2-1, with D uncertain. The CDR3 has 15 residues. The germline V gene encodes CDR1 MNHNS and CDR2 SASEGT. The ends were cut back, 6 bases at V and 0 bases at J, with 12 bases in the middle.

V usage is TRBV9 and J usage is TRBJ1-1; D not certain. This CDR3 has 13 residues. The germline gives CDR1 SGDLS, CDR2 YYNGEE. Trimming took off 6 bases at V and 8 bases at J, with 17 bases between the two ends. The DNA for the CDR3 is TGTGCCAGCATCTTTAAAGGGTCAGCCGAAGCTTTCTTT. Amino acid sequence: CASIFKGSAEAFF.

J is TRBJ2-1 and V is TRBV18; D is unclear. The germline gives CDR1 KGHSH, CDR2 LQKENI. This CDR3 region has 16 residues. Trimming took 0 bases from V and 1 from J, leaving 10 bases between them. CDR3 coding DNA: TGTGCCAGCTCACCACCGGTTGGCCGTTCCTACAATGAGCAGTTCTTC. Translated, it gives CASSPPVGRSYNEQFF.